This T cell receptor beta chain was identified during a study of shared clonotypes between healthy human individuals. Germline V gene data show CDR1 as SGHTA and CDR2 as FQGNSA. V was pared by 3 bases and J by 2 bases, with 11 bases between. This CDR3 has 15 residues. Each donor was a Caucasian adult residing in Nashville, Tennessee. Whole-study results and caveats: Rarefaction demonstrated incomplete sorted-subset sequencing despite large depth. In general, naive subsets displayed greater estimated richness than memory subsets did.

Profiling relied on immunoSEQ multiplex PCR, and the TCRdb table lists in-frame clones only, not all of them. In the table there are about 2.3 million clones, approximately 93% of which are singletons. Worth noting for this clone: Antigen: not known.

V usage is TRBV7-2 and J usage is TRBJ1-5; maybe TRBD1 (5 bases). What was sequenced was naive CD4+ T cells from PBMCs. Subset defined: CD45RA+ positively selected. The sequence was collected from a man younger than 35 in good health. Some clones in this sample may be carry-over from other donors' samples. CDR3 sequence (DNA): TGTGCCAGCAGCTTTTACGGGGGAGGCAATCAGCCCCAGCATTTT. Its translation: CASSFYGGGNQPQHF.